The TCR beta chain described here comes from a study of identical twins. TCRdb ran MiXCR on the 5' RACE reads and lists one entry per CDR3 protein. Seen here are 700,000 or so distinct CDR3 sequences, 21% observed once, and the top ten hold more than 4%. The same sample was also used in a study of T cells expressing NK-cell markers.

Sequenced: PBMCs. The sequence was collected from a woman aged 18 to 35 in good health.

The CDR3 loop reads CASSVGPSGRRETQYF. CDR3 bases: TGTGCCAGCAGCGTAGGTCCTAGCGGGAGGAGGGAGACCCAGTACTTC. This sequence joins TRBV9 and TRBJ2-5; TRBD2 aligns across 11 bases. The CDR3 has 16 amino acids. V lost 0 bases and J lost 5; bases outside the gene matches: 6. Germline V CDR1 and CDR2: SGDLS, YYNGEE.